Shown below are 7 T cell receptor beta chains from a single sample sequenced in a study of Graves' ophthalmopathy and Graves' hyperthyroidism. The sequenced template was RNA, covering the TCR beta CDR3 region. HTBI primers were employed in first-round RT-PCR, then a second-round multiplex PCR followed. One entry per CDR3 protein, called by TCRdb with MiXCR from the multiplex PCR reads. The sample lists a few hundred thousand distinct CDR3 sequences; about a sixth were seen once. The sequenced sample was peripheral blood. The receptors derive from an adult woman with stable Graves' hyperthyroidism.

The chain uses TRBV6-1 and TRBJ2-7; TRBD1 matches at 8 bases. The J segment lost 7 bases and the V segment lost 6 bases, leaving 17 bases of the junction unmatched. Germline lookup yields CDR1 MNHNS and CDR2 SASEGT. The CDR3 length is 16 residues. In nucleotides, the CDR3 is TGTGCCAGCAGACGCGCCGGCAGGGGGCACATAGGGGAGCAGTACTTC. Protein product: CASRRAGRGHIGEQYF.

This clonotype was found many times. This chain connects TRBV12-3 or TRBV12-4 to TRBJ1-5; TRBD1 is a possible D gene (6 bases). This CDR3 spans 14 amino acids. V was pared by 6 bases and J by 3 bases, with 12 bases between. The chain's CDR3 is CASRVTGSNQPQHF. CDR3 DNA: TGTGCCAGCAGGGTCACAGGGTCCAATCAGCCCCAGCATTTT.

This clonotype was detected ten times or more. The chain employs TRBV5-1 and TRBJ1-2; D remains unclear. V was pared by 4 bases and J by 5 bases, with 15 bases between. CDR1 SGHRS and CDR2 YFSETQ come from the germline V gene. The CDR3 spans 14 residues. The CDR3 protein is CASSSNTANYGYTF. For the CDR3, the DNA is TGCGCCAGCAGCAGCAACACCGCGAATTATGGCTACACCTTC.

This clonotype was counted ten times or more. V is TRBV7-9 and J is TRBJ1-5, with D maybe TRBD1 (5 bases). With 10 bases removed from V and 5 bases from J, the gap between germline ends came to 18 bases. Germline lookup yields CDR1 SEHNR and CDR2 FQNEAQ (reference sequence). There are 14 residues in the CDR3. The CDR3 protein is CATKPYAGHQPQHF. The CDR3 DNA reads TGTGCCACCAAGCCATACGCGGGGCATCAGCCCCAGCATTTT.

This clonotype was observed many times. The chain employs TRBV12-3 or TRBV12-4 and TRBJ1-5; D is uncertain. CDR3 length: 14 amino acids. V lost 8 bases to trimming and J lost 0 bases, with 11 bases between them. The chain's CDR3 is CASHEGTSNQPQHF. CDR3 in DNA: TGTGCCAGCCACGAGGGCACTAGCAATCAGCCCCAGCATTTT.

There are many counts of this clonotype. The chain combines TRBV28 with TRBJ1-1; a weak D match, TRBD1 (5 bases). CDR3 length: 14 residues. Trimming left V 4 bases short and J 2 bases short, with 11 bases between. The germline V gene encodes CDR1 MDHEN and CDR2 SYDVKM. CDR3 in amino acids: CASSSPGLNTEAFF. The CDR3 nucleotides read TGTGCCAGCAGTTCTCCAGGGTTAAACACTGAAGCTTTCTTT.

There are many counts of this clonotype. The chain carries TRBV3-1 and TRBJ2-7; no definite D call. The CDR3 length is 13 residues. Germline CDR1 LGHDT, CDR2 YNNKEL (reference sequence). V was trimmed by 1 base and J by 3 bases, leaving 7 bases between them. CDR3 bases: TGTGCCAGCAGCCAAGCCCCGGACTACGAGCAGTACTTC. Its translation: CASSQAPDYEQYF.